This T cell receptor (beta chain) derives from a study of T cell repertoires in cytomegalovirus infection. Background on the study: Matching HLA type and CMV infection were both indicated by public TCR beta signatures. Study-wide results and caveats: Ex vivo, HLA-C-restricted CMV-specific TCR beta clonotypes prevailed over the rest of the response.

This clonotype was counted at least ten times. Its cognate antigen is unknown. Germline V lookup: CDR1 SEHNR, CDR2 FQNEAQ (reference sequence). The trim removed 5 bases at V and 9 bases at J, leaving 13 bases unmatched. The CDR3 runs to 15 residues. TCRdb recomputed calls from the reads with MiXCR, one row per CDR3 protein. The profile shows 250,000 to 400,000 distinct CDR3 sequences, roughly 25% of them singletons. The sequence came from a human donor in good health (CMV status not recorded). Some clones in this sample may be carry-over from other donors' samples. Sequenced material: cultured PBMCs, taken from culture after CMV antigen stimulation. The chain has TRBV7-9 and TRBJ2-1; 7 bases are shared with TRBD2. The CDR3 protein is CASSPSGAERGEQFF. CDR3 DNA sequence: TGTGCCAGCAGCCCTAGCGGAGCGGAGCGTGGTGAGCAGTTCTTC.